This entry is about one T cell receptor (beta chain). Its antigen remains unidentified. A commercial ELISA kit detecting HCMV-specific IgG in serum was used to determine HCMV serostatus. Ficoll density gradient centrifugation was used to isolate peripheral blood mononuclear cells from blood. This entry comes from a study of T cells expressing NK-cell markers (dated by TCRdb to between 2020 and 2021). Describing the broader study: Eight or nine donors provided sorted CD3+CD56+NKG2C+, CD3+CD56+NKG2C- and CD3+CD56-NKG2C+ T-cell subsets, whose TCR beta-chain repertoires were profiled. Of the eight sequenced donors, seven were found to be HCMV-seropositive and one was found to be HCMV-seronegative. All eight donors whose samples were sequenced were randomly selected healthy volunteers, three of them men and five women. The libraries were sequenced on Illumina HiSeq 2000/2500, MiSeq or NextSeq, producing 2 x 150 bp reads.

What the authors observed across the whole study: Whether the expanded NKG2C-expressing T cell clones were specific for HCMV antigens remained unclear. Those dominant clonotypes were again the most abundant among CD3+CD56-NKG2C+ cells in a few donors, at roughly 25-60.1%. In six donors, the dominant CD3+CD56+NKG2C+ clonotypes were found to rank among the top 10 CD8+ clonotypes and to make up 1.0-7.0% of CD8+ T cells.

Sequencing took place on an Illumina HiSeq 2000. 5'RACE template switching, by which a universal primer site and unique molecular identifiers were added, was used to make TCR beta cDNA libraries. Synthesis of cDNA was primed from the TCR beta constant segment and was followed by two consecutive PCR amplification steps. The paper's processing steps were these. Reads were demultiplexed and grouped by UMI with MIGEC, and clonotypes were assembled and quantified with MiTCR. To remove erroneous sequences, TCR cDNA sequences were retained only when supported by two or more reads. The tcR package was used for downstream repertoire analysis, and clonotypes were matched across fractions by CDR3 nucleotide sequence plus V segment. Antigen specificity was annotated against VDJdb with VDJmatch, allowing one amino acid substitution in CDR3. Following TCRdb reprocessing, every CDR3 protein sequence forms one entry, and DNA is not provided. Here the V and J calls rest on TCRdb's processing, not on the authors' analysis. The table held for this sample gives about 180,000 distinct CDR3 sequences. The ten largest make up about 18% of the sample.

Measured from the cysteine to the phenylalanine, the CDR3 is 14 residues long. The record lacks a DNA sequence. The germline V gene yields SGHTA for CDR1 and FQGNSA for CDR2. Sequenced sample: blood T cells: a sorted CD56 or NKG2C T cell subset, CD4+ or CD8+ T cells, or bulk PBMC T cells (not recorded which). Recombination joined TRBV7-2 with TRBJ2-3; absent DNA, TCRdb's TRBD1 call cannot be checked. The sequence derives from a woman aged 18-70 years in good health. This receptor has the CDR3 CASKQGRNTDTQYF.